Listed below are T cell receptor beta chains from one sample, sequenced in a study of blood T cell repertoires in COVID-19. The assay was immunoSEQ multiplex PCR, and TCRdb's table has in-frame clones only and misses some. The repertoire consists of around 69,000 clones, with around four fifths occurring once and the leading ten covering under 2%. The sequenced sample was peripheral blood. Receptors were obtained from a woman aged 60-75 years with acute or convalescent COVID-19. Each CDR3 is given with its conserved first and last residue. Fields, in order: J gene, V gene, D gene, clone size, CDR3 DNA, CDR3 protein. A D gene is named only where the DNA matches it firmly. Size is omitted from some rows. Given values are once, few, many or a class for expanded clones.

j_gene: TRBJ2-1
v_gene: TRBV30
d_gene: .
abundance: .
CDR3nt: TGTGCCTGGAATAGGGCGGGCGTACAATCGTGGCTCTTC
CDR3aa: CAWNRAGVQSWLF

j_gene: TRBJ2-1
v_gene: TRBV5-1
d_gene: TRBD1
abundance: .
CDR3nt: TGCGCCAGCAGCTTGGGGACAGGGGGAAATGAGCAGTTCTTC
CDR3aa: CASSLGTGGNEQFF

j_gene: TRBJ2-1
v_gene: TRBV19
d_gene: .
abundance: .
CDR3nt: TGTGCCAGTAGTTCCTCCTTCAGGGTCTCCTACAATGAGCAGTTCTTC
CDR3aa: CASSSSFRVSYNEQFF

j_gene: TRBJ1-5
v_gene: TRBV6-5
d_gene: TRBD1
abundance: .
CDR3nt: TGTGCCAGCAGGCGGACAGGGGGCAATCAGCCCCAGCATTTT
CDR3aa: CASRRTGGNQPQHF

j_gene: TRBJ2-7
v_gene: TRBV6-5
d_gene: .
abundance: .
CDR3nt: TGTGCCAGCAGCTTAGCCGGGACTTCGGCCTACGAGCAGTACTTC
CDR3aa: CASSLAGTSAYEQYF

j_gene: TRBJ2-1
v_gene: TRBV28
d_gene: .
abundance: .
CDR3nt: TGTGCCAGCAGTTCTATGGGGGGGGCCCTTAACAATGAGCAGTTCTTC
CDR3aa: CASSSMGGALNNEQFF

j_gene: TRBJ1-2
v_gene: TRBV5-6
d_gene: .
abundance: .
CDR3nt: TGTGCCAGCATCAAGCGCGGGGGGACCTATGGCTACACCTTC
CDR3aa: CASIKRGGTYGYTF

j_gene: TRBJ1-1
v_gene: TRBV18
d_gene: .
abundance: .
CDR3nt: TGTGCCAGCTCACCACTTAACCGGGGGACCGCGAACACTGAAGCTTTCTTT
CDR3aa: CASSPLNRGTANTEAFF

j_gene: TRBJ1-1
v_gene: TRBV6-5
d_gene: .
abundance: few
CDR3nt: TGTGCCAGCCTTCTAACCCCGAACACTGAAGCTTTCTTT
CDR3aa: CASLLTPNTEAFF

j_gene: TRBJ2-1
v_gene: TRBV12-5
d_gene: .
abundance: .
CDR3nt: TGTGCTAGTGGCCTCCAGACAGGCTCCTACAATGAGCAGTTCTTC
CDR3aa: CASGLQTGSYNEQFF

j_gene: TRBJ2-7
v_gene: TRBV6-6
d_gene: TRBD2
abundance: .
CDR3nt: TGTGCCAGCAGTTCCCGTGGCACTAGCGGGTCCTACGAGCAGTACTTC
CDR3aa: CASSSRGTSGSYEQYF

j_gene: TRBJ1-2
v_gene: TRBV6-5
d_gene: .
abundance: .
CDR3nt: TGTGCCAGCACCCTCACAGGGTATGGCTACACCTTC
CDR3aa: CASTLTGYGYTF

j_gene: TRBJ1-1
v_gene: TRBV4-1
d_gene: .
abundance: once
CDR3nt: TGCGCCAGCAGCCAATCGGGGGGGAGGAGTGGGGTGAACACTGAAGCTTTCTTT
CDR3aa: CASSQSGGRSGVNTEAFF

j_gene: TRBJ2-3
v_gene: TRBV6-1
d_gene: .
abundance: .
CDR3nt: TGTGCCAGCAGTGAAAGCGTTAGTCAGGGCCGACAGTATTTT
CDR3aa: CASSESVSQGRQYF

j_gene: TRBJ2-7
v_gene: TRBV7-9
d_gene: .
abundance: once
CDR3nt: TGTGCCAGCAGCTTAGTACCGGCCTACGAGCAGTACTTC
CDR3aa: CASSLVPAYEQYF

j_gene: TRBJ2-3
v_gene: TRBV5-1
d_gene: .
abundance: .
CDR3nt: TGCGCCAGCAGCTTTTACACAGATACGCAGTATTTT
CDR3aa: CASSFYTDTQYF

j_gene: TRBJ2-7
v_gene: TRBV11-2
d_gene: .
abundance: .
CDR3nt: TGTGCCAGCAGCTGGGAAGGTGGGGGGGAGCAGTACTTC
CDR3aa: CASSWEGGGEQYF

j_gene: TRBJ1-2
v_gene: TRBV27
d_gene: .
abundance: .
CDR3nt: TGTGCCAGCAGTTTTCAGGACAGCCTCTATGGCTACACCTTC
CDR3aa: CASSFQDSLYGYTF

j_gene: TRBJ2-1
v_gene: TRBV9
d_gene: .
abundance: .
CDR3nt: TGTGCCAGCAGCGTAGATCTGTCGGAGCGGAATGAGCAGTTCTTC
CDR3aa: CASSVDLSERNEQFF

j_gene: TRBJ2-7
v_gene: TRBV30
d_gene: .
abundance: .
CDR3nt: TGTGCCTGGAGTGTAGGGGGAAAGGTTTTCGAGCAGTACTTC
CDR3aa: CAWSVGGKVFEQYF

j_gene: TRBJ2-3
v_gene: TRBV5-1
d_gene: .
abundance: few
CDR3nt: TGCGCCAGCAAAGATGAGGCAGATACGCAGTATTTT
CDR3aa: CASKDEADTQYF

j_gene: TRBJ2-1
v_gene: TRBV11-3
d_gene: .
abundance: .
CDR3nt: TGTGCCAGCAGCTTAGGGCGCGGGGATGATTCTGATGAGCAGTTCTTC
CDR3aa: CASSLGRGDDSDEQFF

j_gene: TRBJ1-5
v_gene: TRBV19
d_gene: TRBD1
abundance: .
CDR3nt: TGTGCCAGTAGTATCGGTGACAGGGCAGGGGGCGATCAGCCCCAGCATTTT
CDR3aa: CASSIGDRAGGDQPQHF

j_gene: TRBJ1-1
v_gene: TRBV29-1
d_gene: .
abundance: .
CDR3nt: TGCAGCGCCTCCCTAGGTTTGGACACTGAAGCTTTCTTT
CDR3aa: CSASLGLDTEAFF

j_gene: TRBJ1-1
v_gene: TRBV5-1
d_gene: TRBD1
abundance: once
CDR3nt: TGCGCCAGCGTAACAGGGGTGGGGGACACTGAAGCTTTCTTT
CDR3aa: CASVTGVGDTEAFF

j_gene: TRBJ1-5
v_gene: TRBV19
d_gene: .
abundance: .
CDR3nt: TGTGCCAGTAGTCCGACAGCGTATAGCAATCAGCCCCAGCATTTT
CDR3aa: CASSPTAYSNQPQHF

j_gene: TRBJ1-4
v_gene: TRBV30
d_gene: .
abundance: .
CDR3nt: TGTGCCTGGAGTAGGGGGGGTAATGAAAAACTGTTTTTT
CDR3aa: CAWSRGGNEKLFF

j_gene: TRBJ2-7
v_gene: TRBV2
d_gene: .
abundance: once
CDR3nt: TGTGCCAGCAGTGAATCTACTAGCAAGCAGTACTTC
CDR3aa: CASSESTSKQYF

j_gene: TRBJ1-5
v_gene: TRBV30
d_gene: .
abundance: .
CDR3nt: TGTGCCTGGAGTGTTTTGCGAAATCAGCCCCAGCATTTT
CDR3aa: CAWSVLRNQPQHF

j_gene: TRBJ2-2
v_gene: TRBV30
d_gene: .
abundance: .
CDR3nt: TGTGCCTGGACCGTGTTTGTTGCGACCGGGGAGCTGTTTTTT
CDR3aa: CAWTVFVATGELFF

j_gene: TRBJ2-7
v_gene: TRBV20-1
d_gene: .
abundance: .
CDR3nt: TGCAGTGCTAGTACTCTCGATTGGGGGGTGAGTGAGCAGTACTTC
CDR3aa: CSASTLDWGVSEQYF

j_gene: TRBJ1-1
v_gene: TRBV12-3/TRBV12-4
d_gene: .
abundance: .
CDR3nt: TGTGCCAGCAGTTCCCGACAGAACGAAGCTTTCTTT
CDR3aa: CASSSRQNEAFF

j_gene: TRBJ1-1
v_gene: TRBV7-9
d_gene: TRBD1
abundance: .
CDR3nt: TGTGCCAGCAGTTGGGACAGGGAGATCCCTGAAGCTTTCTTT
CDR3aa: CASSWDREIPEAFF